Shown below are 2 T cell receptor beta chains from a single sample sequenced in a study of CD8+CD57+ T cells in acquired aplastic anemia. Genomic DNA acted as the template from which TCR beta VDJ combination and CDR3 sequence profiling were carried out. TCRdb processed the reads anew with MiXCR; each CDR3 protein has one entry. The repertoire consists of roughly 170,000 distinct CDR3 sequences, with just under 65% occurring once and the leading ten covering roughly 44%. Specimen: sorted CD4+, CD8+, or CD8+CD57+ T cells (not recorded which) from PBMCs. Source of these receptors: a human donor in good health.

This chain joins TRBV7-9 and TRBJ1-5; D not certain. The CDR3 length is 15 residues. Looked up from germline, CDR1 is SEHNR and CDR2 is FQNEAQ (reference sequence). The V end lost 2 bases, the J end lost 0 bases, and 8 bases lay between the germline ends. Here the CDR3 reads CASSLTPRSNQPQHF. CDR3 sequence (DNA): TGTGCCAGCAGCTTAACCCCTCGTAGCAATCAGCCCCAGCATTTT.

V usage is TRBV4-1 and J usage is TRBJ2-7, with 8 bases fitting TRBD1. This CDR3 has 14 residues. Germline trimming cut 1 base from V and 5 bases from J; bases unmatched to any gene: 4. Germline lookup yields CDR1 MGHRA and CDR2 YSYEKL. DNA of the CDR3: TGCGCCAGCAGCCAAGGGGACAGGTACGACGAGCAGTACTTC. Amino acid sequence: CASSQGDRYDEQYF.